One sample yielded the 24 T cell receptor beta chains listed below, sequenced in a study of Graves' ophthalmopathy and Graves' hyperthyroidism. TCR beta CDR3 regions were amplified from RNA transcripts. Second-round multiplex PCR followed a first-round RT-PCR using HTBI primers. TCRdb re-derived calls from the multiplex PCR reads in MiXCR, one entry per CDR3 protein. The table has a few hundred thousand distinct CDR3 sequences, roughly 17% seen once; the top ten hold 2% to 2.5%. Sequencing was performed on peripheral blood. Every receptor here comes from an adult woman with stable Graves' hyperthyroidism.

The V and J genes are TRBV6-1 and TRBJ2-5; no definite D call. The V gene's germline CDR1 is MNHNS and CDR2 SASEGT. Trimming left V 3 bases short and J 2 bases short, with 7 bases between. The CDR3 covers 13 residues. CDR3 in DNA: TGTGCCAGCAGTGAGATGCTACAAGAGACCCAGTACTTC. It codes for CASSEMLQETQYF.

The chain employs TRBV12-3 or TRBV12-4 and TRBJ1-1; D ambiguous. Trimming cost V 8 bases and J 0 bases, with 10 bases left between them. CDR3 length: 13 amino acids. The CDR3 DNA follows: TGTGCCAGCGTCGGTGATATGAACACTGAAGCTTTCTTT. Translated, it gives CASVGDMNTEAFF.

This clonotype was counted at least ten times. The chain combines TRBV4-3 with TRBJ2-7; TRBD2 matches 13 bases. CDR1 and CDR2 from the germline V gene are LGHNA and YSLEER. This CDR3 region has 18 residues. V was clipped by 2 bases and J by 3 bases; unmatched bases: 10. CDR3 coding DNA: TGCGCCAGCAGCCAAAAACCGGGACTAGCGGGAACAGACTACGAGCAGTACTTC. Protein sequence: CASSQKPGLAGTDYEQYF.

The chain combines TRBV10-3 with TRBJ2-4; D unresolved. The ends were cut back, 4 bases at V and 0 bases at J, with 10 bases in the middle. CDR3 length equals 15 residues. The germline V gene has CDR1 ENHRY and CDR2 SYGVKD. CDR3 in DNA: TGTGCCATCAGTGTAGCATGGATAGCCAAAAACATTCAGTACTTC. Translated, it gives CAISVAWIAKNIQYF.

Regarding this clonotype: A much larger clone differs from this one at a single base, so this may be a read error. The chain is built from TRBV28 and TRBJ2-7, with a possible D match to TRBD2 (6 bases). The CDR3 is 16 amino acids. Per germline, CDR1 MDHEN and CDR2 SYDVKM. The CDR3 region is CAGSFLASGGSYEQYF. The CDR3 DNA follows: TGTGCCGGCAGTTTTCTAGCGTCTGGGGGGTCCTACGAGCAGTACTTC.

In its sample, this clonotype was seen many times. The chain links TRBV24-1 to TRBJ1-2; D not certain. This CDR3 comprises 13 residues. The V gene's germline CDR1 is KGHDR and CDR2 SFDVKD. Trimming took 4 bases from V and 8 from J, leaving 13 bases between them. CDR3 region: CATSDDREWGYTF. The DNA of the CDR3 is TGTGCCACCAGTGACGACCGGGAGTGGGGCTACACCTTC.

This clonotype has ten or more counts. The rearrangement joins TRBV24-1 to TRBJ2-6; TRBD1 matches 11 bases. This CDR3 spans 18 amino acids. Unmatched junction bases numbered 4, after V lost 3 bases and J lost 1 base. Germline V lookup: CDR1 KGHDR, CDR2 SFDVKD. The CDR3 reads CATSDGTGGVSGANVLTF. The CDR3 coding sequence is TGTGCCACCAGTGATGGGACAGGGGGAGTGTCTGGGGCCAACGTCCTGACTTTC.

This clonotype was observed many times. Here the CDR3 DNA reads TGTGCCTGGAGTGTTCCTCGGACTAGCGGGAGATGGGAGCAGTACTTC. Amino acid sequence: CAWSVPRTSGRWEQYF. V is TRBV30 and J is TRBJ2-7; 13 positions match TRBD2. V lost 0 bases to trimming and J lost 7 bases; unmatched junction nucleotides: 9. The CDR3 is 16 amino acids. From germline, CDR1 is GTSNPN and CDR2 SVGIG (reference sequence).

This clonotype was recorded at least ten times. This rearrangement joins TRBV27 to TRBJ1-2; 7 bases are a match to TRBD1. The junction had 7 bases not matched to a gene; V was cut back by 5 bases and J by 4 bases. The CDR3 has 14 amino acids. Germline V gene lookup returns CDR1 MNHEY and CDR2 SMNVEV (reference sequence). The DNA of the CDR3 is TGTGCCAGCAGTGCGCCGGGACAGATCTATGGCTACACCTTC. It translates to CASSAPGQIYGYTF.

This clonotype was seen repeatedly, ten times or more. This chain joins TRBV28 and TRBJ1-2; TRBD1 aligns across 9 bases. The CDR3 extends over 13 amino acids. Germline assignment: CDR1 MDHEN and CDR2 SYDVKM. The junction had 4 bases not matched to a gene; V was cut back by 7 bases and J by 4 bases. The CDR3 coding sequence is TGTGCCAGCATCGACAGGGGGTCCTATGGCTACACCTTC. Translation: CASIDRGSYGYTF.

Many counts were recorded for this clonotype. The rearrangement joins TRBV7-2 to TRBJ2-5; the D is unclear. The germline gives CDR1 SGHTA, CDR2 FQGNSA. V was pared by 3 bases and J by 4 bases, with 15 bases between. The length of the CDR3 is 15 residues. The CDR3 DNA reads TGTGCCAGCAGCTTGTTGTCAGCTGCTCGAGAGACCCAGTACTTC. Protein sequence: CASSLLSAARETQYF.

Many counts were recorded for this clonotype. The V gene is TRBV20-1, the J gene TRBJ2-5; TRBD1 matches 8 bases. Per the germline V gene, CDR1 is DFQATT and CDR2 is SNEGSKA (reference sequence). V dropped 5 bases and J dropped 4; count of bases not matched to a gene: 6. The CDR3 has 13 residues. The CDR3 reads CSAAPTGGETQYF. The CDR3 DNA reads TGCAGTGCTGCCCCCACAGGGGGAGAGACCCAGTACTTC.

This clonotype was recorded at least ten times. The rearrangement uses TRBV15 and TRBJ2-7; weak D call: TRBD2 (5 bases). With 5 bases removed from V and 5 bases from J, the gap between germline ends came to 7 bases. The CDR3 is 11 residues long. Germline assignment: CDR1 LNHNV and CDR2 YYDKDF (reference sequence). As DNA, the CDR3 is TGTGCCACCAGCGAAGCGGACGAGCAGTACTTC. Its protein is CATSEADEQYF.

This clonotype was seen at least ten times. This chain links TRBV2 with TRBJ2-7; D possibly uses TRBD1 or TRBD2 (6 bases each). The CDR3 extends over 15 amino acids. Trimming pared 2 bases from V and 3 bases from J, leaving 14 bases between. Germline CDR1 reads SNHLY; CDR2 reads FYNNEI. The CDR3 nucleotides are TGTGCCAGCAGTGAATTGTCAGGGGAGGACTACGAGCAGTACTTC. Amino acids: CASSELSGEDYEQYF.

This clonotype showed up many times. This chain joins TRBV2 and TRBJ2-2; 12 nucleotides agree with TRBD2. The V gene end was trimmed by 7 bases and the J gene end by 5 bases; junction bases not matched to a gene: 8. In germline, CDR1 is SNHLY, CDR2 FYNNEI. CDR3 length: 16 amino acids. The CDR3 DNA is TGTGCCAGCAAGCCTAGCGGGAGGGCCAATACCGGGGAGCTGTTTTTT. It specifies CASKPSGRANTGELFF.

This clonotype has ten or more counts. This chain connects TRBV6-2 or TRBV6-3 to TRBJ1-5, with D perhaps matching TRBD1 (6 bases). Per the germline V gene, CDR1 is MNHEY and CDR2 is SVGEGT. This CDR3 has 16 residues. Trimming took 0 bases from V and 6 from J, leaving 15 bases between them. The CDR3 sequence: CASSYSKGVRGQPQHF. As DNA, the CDR3 is TGTGCCAGCAGTTACTCGAAGGGGGTGAGGGGTCAGCCCCAGCATTTT.

This clonotype has at least ten counts. The chain employs TRBV12-3 or TRBV12-4 and TRBJ2-7, with D possibly called TRBD1 or TRBD2 (5 bases each). CDR3 length: 16 residues. V lost 4 bases to trimming and J lost 3 bases, with 19 bases between them. The CDR3 sequence is CASSSVLTGPFYEQYF. In DNA form, the CDR3 reads TGTGCCAGCAGTTCAGTCCTGACGGGGCCCTTCTACGAGCAGTACTTC.

For this clonotype: One end of the junction does not line up with germline, which may come from a read error. This chain joins TRBV28 and TRBJ2-7; either TRBD1 or TRBD2 may fit D (5 bases each). In germline, CDR1 is MDHEN, CDR2 SYDVKM. The CDR3 runs to 14 residues. The CDR3 DNA reads TGTGCCAGCAGGATCCAGGGAGAGGGGTACGAGCAGTGCTTC. Its protein is CASRIQGEGYEQCF.

This clonotype showed up many times. The CDR3 DNA follows: TGTGCCAGCAGCCCGGGTAGCAAAAACATTCAGTACTTC. It translates to CASSPGSKNIQYF. V usage is TRBV7-8 and J usage is TRBJ2-4; the D is unclear. The germline CDR1 and CDR2 sequences are SGHVS and FQNEAQ. V dropped 5 bases and J dropped 3 bases, with 8 bases sitting between them. The CDR3 loop spans 13 amino acids.

This clonotype has a count of ten or more. The chain joins TRBV20-1 to TRBJ2-7; possibly TRBD2 for D (6 bases). The CDR3 is 16 residues long. Trimming shortened V by 3 bases and J by 0 bases, and 18 bases separated the two germline ends. Germline assignment: CDR1 DFQATT and CDR2 SNEGSKA (reference sequence). The CDR3 is CSARPHTGALSYEQYF. CDR3 DNA sequence: TGCAGTGCTAGGCCCCACACGGGAGCTCTCTCCTACGAGCAGTACTTC.

This clonotype has just a few counts. The gene calls are TRBV30 and TRBJ2-2; D remains unclear. This CDR3 comprises 13 residues. Germline CDR1 reads GTSNPN; CDR2 reads SVGIG (reference sequence). Trimming removed 4 bases from V and 2 bases from J, with 8 bases in between. CDR3 region: CAWKSGNTGELFF. The DNA for the CDR3 is TGTGCCTGGAAATCAGGAAACACCGGGGAGCTGTTTTTT.

This clonotype has a count of ten or more. The chain uses TRBV4-3 and TRBJ1-2; D unresolved. CDR1 is LGHNA, CDR2 YSLEER, per germline. V lost 3 bases, J lost 4 bases, and 15 bases lay in between. CDR3 length: 15 amino acids. The CDR3 loop is CASSQETRQIYGYTF. CDR3 coding DNA: TGCGCCAGCAGCCAGGAAACTAGGCAGATCTATGGCTACACCTTC.

This chain links TRBV18 with TRBJ1-1; D gene unclear. Trimming shortened V by 3 bases and J by 5 bases, and 10 bases separated the two germline ends. The CDR3 covers 13 residues. The germline V gene has CDR1 KGHSH and CDR2 LQKENI. This CDR3 is CASSPSPLTEAFF. The CDR3 nucleotides read TGTGCCAGCTCACCGAGTCCCTTGACTGAAGCTTTCTTT.

The chain's CDR3 is CAISESGTAGYTF. The CDR3 region has the DNA TGTGCCATCAGTGAGTCCGGGACAGCCGGCTACACCTTC. The V gene is TRBV10-3, the J gene TRBJ1-2; 7 bases are shared with TRBD1. This CDR3 contains 13 residues. V gave up 0 bases and J gave up 8 bases; unmatched junction bases: 3. CDR1 and CDR2 from the germline V gene are ENHRY and SYGVKD.